Following are 7 T cell receptor beta chains from one sample sequenced in a study of blood T cell repertoires in COVID-19. TCRdb keeps only in-frame clones here, not all; method: immunoSEQ multiplex PCR. The repertoire holds approximately 150,000 clones, about 85% seen once, with roughly 8.8% in the top ten. Sequencing input: peripheral blood. The receptors here all came from a woman aged 80 or older with COVID-19, enrolled during active disease.

The rearrangement links TRBV28 to TRBJ2-2; D may be TRBD2 (5 bases). This CDR3 contains 15 residues. V lost 5 bases to trimming and J lost 0 bases, with 10 bases between them. Germline CDR1 and CDR2: MDHEN and SYDVKM. The CDR3 nucleotides read TGTGCCAGCAGTCGGACTGTCGCGAACACCGGGGAGCTGTTTTTT. Protein: CASSRTVANTGELFF.

The chain uses TRBV5-4 and TRBJ1-4; D is perhaps TRBD1 (5 bases). Looked up from germline, CDR1 is SGHNT and CDR2 is YYREEE (reference sequence). The V end was cut by 1 base, the J end by 5 bases, with 15 bases between. The CDR3 covers 16 residues. The CDR3 is CASSLMLGQGNEKLFF. The CDR3 DNA follows: TGTGCCAGCAGCTTGATGTTAGGGCAGGGAAATGAAAAACTGTTTTTT. Looking up the rest from reference TRBV5-4 and TRBJ1-4 gives the full variable domain: ETGVTQSPTHLIKTRGQQVTLRCSSQSGHNTVSWYQQALGQGPQFIFQYYREEENGRGNFPPRFSGLQFPNYSSELNVNALELDDSALYLCASSLMLGQGNEKLFFGSGTQLSVL.

The chain combines TRBV6-5 with TRBJ1-6; the D gene is possibly TRBD1 (6 bases). V was clipped by 11 bases and J by 6 bases, with 14 bases between them. This CDR3 has 13 amino acids. Germline V gives CDR1 MNHEY, CDR2 SVGAGI. The CDR3 DNA reads as TGTGCCGGGCGGGCAGGGGCTAATTCACCCCTCCACTTT. Translation gives CAGRAGANSPLHF.

The chain is built from TRBV6-2 or TRBV6-3 and TRBJ1-2, with 9 bases that match TRBD1. The CDR3 length is 16 residues. Germline V gives CDR1 MNHEY, CDR2 SVGEGT. V was clipped by 2 bases and J by 1 base; unmatched bases: 5. CDR3 nucleotides: TGTGCCAGCAGTTACCGGACAGGGGCGAATAACTATGGCTACACCTTC. The encoded protein is CASSYRTGANNYGYTF.

The CDR3 region has the DNA TGTGCCAGCAGCCAAGGATGGGCAGGGGGCGGGCACGCTTTCTTT. Translating gives CASSQGWAGGGHAFF. This chain uses TRBV14 with TRBJ1-1; 8 nucleotides align to TRBD1. This CDR3 region has 15 residues. CDR1 and CDR2 from the germline V gene are SGHDN and FVKESK. V was clipped by 1 base and J by 11 bases; unmatched bases: 12.

J is TRBJ2-7 and V is TRBV9; 9 nucleotides agree with TRBD1. J lost 5 bases, V lost 4 bases, and 7 bases had no gene match. The length of the CDR3 is 14 residues. Per germline, CDR1 SGDLS and CDR2 YYNGEE. The CDR3 DNA reads as TGTGCCAGCAGCCCCCACAGGGGGCGCGACGAGCAGTACTTC. This gives the protein CASSPHRGRDEQYF.

This clone was counted only a few times. The V gene is TRBV28, the J gene TRBJ2-1, with 8 bases fitting TRBD1. Looked up from germline, CDR1 is MDHEN and CDR2 is SYDVKM. This CDR3 is 13 amino acids long. The junction had 5 bases not matched to a gene; V was cut back by 5 bases and J by 8 bases. The CDR3 reads CASSTRQGYEQFF. CDR3 nucleotides: TGTGCCAGCAGTACCAGACAGGGGTATGAGCAGTTCTTC.